The entry below gives a single T cell receptor (beta chain) sequence along with its context. TCR alpha and TCR beta cDNA libraries carrying sample barcodes and UMIs came from 5'RACE with constant-segment primers. TCRdb ran MiXCR on the 5' RACE reads and lists one entry per CDR3 protein. The table has 290,000 or so distinct CDR3 sequences, 19% seen once. Germline lookup yields CDR1 SEHNR and CDR2 FQNEAQ (reference sequence). V was clipped by 2 bases and J by 3 bases; unmatched bases: 3. The CDR3 length is 15 residues. These data originate in a study of T-cell memory formation after mild COVID-19. This receptor was identified in a man between 18 and 35 years old who had mild COVID-19 (a few samples of this study predate the infection). Cell type and time point are not known. Material for sequencing was PBMCs or a T cell subset sorted from them (not recorded which). The chain combines TRBV7-9 with TRBJ1-5, with 8 bases identical to TRBD1. The DNA for the CDR3 is TGTGCCAGCAGCTTATCGGACAGGGTCAATCAGCCCCAGCATTTT. This translates into CASSLSDRVNQPQHF.